These 28 T cell receptor beta chains share one sample of origin, sequenced in a study of lymphopenia after photon versus proton radiotherapy. Produced via immunoSEQ multiplex PCR; TCRdb's table is partial and in-frame only. Among tens of thousands of clones listed, under 95% were seen once. The sample here was peripheral blood, taken from a patient treated with photon-based radiotherapy. The receptor set was obtained from a woman aged 40 to 50 with cholangiocarcinoma.

The sample holds one count of this clone. The V call is TRBV19, the J call TRBJ2-7, with TRBD1 identical over 8 bases. Unmatched junction bases numbered 7, after V lost 4 bases and J lost 2 bases. Germline CDR1 LNHDA, CDR2 SQIVND (reference sequence). CDR3 length equals 15 residues. In nucleotides, the CDR3 is TGTGCCAGTAGTAACCCAGGGGGCGAAGCCTACGAGCAGTACTTC. Amino acid sequence: CASSNPGGEAYEQYF.

This chain's CDR3 is CAISDPGGDEKLFF. The CDR3 nucleotides are TGTGCCATCAGTGATCCCGGGGGGGATGAAAAACTGTTTTTT. The genes are TRBV10-3 and TRBJ1-4, with TRBD1 as a possible D gene (5 bases). CDR1 is ENHRY, CDR2 SYGVKD, per germline. CDR3 length: 14 residues. Trimming shortened V by 3 bases and J by 6 bases, and 11 bases separated the two germline ends.

The V and J genes are TRBV2 and TRBJ2-2; 9 positions match TRBD1. CDR1 is SNHLY, CDR2 FYNNEI, per germline. J lost 5 bases, V lost 6 bases, and 10 bases had no gene match. The CDR3 contains 16 residues. CDR3 sequence reads: CASRDIEQGATGELFF. The DNA of the CDR3 is TGTGCCAGCAGGGATATAGAACAGGGGGCGACCGGGGAGCTGTTTTTT.

J is TRBJ2-1 and V is TRBV28; 10 positions match TRBD2. CDR1 is MDHEN and CDR2 is SYDVKM in the germline V gene. The CDR3 has 15 residues. V gave up 5 bases and J gave up 2 bases; unmatched junction bases: 3. CDR3 loop: CASSIAGGPYNEQFF. The CDR3 DNA reads TGTGCCAGCAGTATAGCGGGGGGACCCTACAATGAGCAGTTCTTC.

The J gene is TRBJ1-2, the V gene TRBV13, with D unclear. Germline-derived CDR1 and CDR2 are PRHDT and FYEKMQ (reference sequence). Trimming cost V 5 bases and J 8 bases, with 12 bases left between them. The CDR3 length is 12 residues. The CDR3 loop reads CASSTGGSGYTF. The CDR3 DNA reads TGTGCCAGCAGCACGGGTGGGAGCGGCTACACCTTC.

The chain joins TRBV7-9 to TRBJ1-5; the match to TRBD1 covers 12 bases. This CDR3 contains 12 residues. V lost 6 bases to trimming and J lost 15 bases; unmatched junction nucleotides: 6. Germline assignment: CDR1 SEHNR and CDR2 FQNEAQ (reference sequence). The DNA for the CDR3 is TGTGCCAGCAGTGCCAGGGACAGGGGGCTGCATTTT. Translated, it gives CASSARDRGLHF.

The rearrangement links TRBV2 to TRBJ2-1; D is unclear. The CDR3 sequence is 13 residues long. Trimming removed 6 bases at V and 0 bases at J, with 6 bases between. CDR1 and CDR2 (germline): SNHLY, FYNNEI. The CDR3 spells CASRQSSYNEQFF. DNA of the CDR3: TGTGCCAGCAGACAGAGCTCCTACAATGAGCAGTTCTTC.

In this sample, this clone turned up once. V gene TRBV6-1 combines with J gene TRBJ1-1; possibly TRBD1 for D (5 bases). V was trimmed by 7 bases and J by 7 bases, leaving 19 bases between them. The germline V gene has CDR1 MNHNS and CDR2 SASEGT. The length of the CDR3 is 14 residues. The CDR3 protein is CASKAELGESEAFF. DNA for the CDR3: TGTGCCAGCAAAGCGGAGTTAGGGGAGAGTGAAGCTTTCTTT.

This chain connects TRBV27 to TRBJ2-1, with TRBD2 as a possible D gene (6 bases). Germline CDR1 MNHEY, CDR2 SMNVEV (reference sequence). Trimming shortened V by 4 bases and J by 2 bases, and 9 bases separated the two germline ends. The CDR3 has 14 residues. The CDR3 DNA reads TGTGCCAGCAGTTCCTTAGCGGCCTACAATGAGCAGTTCTTC. Its protein product is CASSSLAAYNEQFF.

The chain carries TRBV28 and TRBJ2-3; D gene ambiguous. From germline, CDR1 is MDHEN and CDR2 SYDVKM. Trimming left V 5 bases short and J 3 bases short, with 12 bases between. The CDR3 sequence is 14 residues long. DNA of the CDR3: TGTGCCAGCAGTACCCCCAAGGAAACAGATACGCAGTATTTT. Its translation is CASSTPKETDTQYF.

V gene TRBV4-2 combines with J gene TRBJ2-1; 9 positions agree with TRBD1. The CDR3 has 18 amino acids. The V and J ends lost 0 bases and 2 bases, in that order; junction bases with no gene match: 8. Germline CDR1 reads LGHNA; CDR2 reads YNFKEQ. This CDR3 reads CASSQDFSGQGTYNEQFF. For the CDR3, the DNA is TGTGCCAGCAGCCAAGATTTTAGTGGACAGGGGACCTACAATGAGCAGTTCTTC.

The chain joins TRBV2 to TRBJ2-3; weak D call: TRBD2 (6 bases). The CDR3 is 15 residues long. The V end was cut by 6 bases, the J end by 2 bases, with 15 bases between. Germline loops: CDR1 SNHLY, CDR2 FYNNEI. CDR3 loop: CASSAEGDFTDTQYF. The CDR3 DNA sequence: TGTGCCAGCAGCGCAGAAGGGGACTTCACAGATACGCAGTATTTT.

This sequence joins TRBV5-1 and TRBJ2-1; TRBD2 is a possible D gene (5 bases). The V and J ends lost 0 bases and 8 bases respectively, with 9 bases between them. The CDR3 length is 13 residues. Germline CDR1 reads SGHRS; CDR2 reads YFSETQ. The CDR3: CASSLGGIDEQFF. The CDR3 DNA follows: TGCGCCAGCAGCTTGGGAGGGATCGATGAGCAGTTCTTC.

This chain links TRBV27 with TRBJ2-3; the match to TRBD2 covers 9 bases. The J segment lost 3 bases and the V segment lost 11 bases, leaving 12 bases of the junction unmatched. Per germline, CDR1 MNHEY and CDR2 SMNVEV (reference sequence). The CDR3 loop spans 15 amino acids. The CDR3 DNA is TGTGCCTCATACCCAGCGGGGGGATTTACAGATACGCAGTATTTT. It specifies CASYPAGGFTDTQYF.

The chain links TRBV7-8 to TRBJ1-2; TRBD1 matches at 7 bases. After removal of 10 bases from V and 0 bases from J, the junction contained 5 bases not matched to a gene. CDR3 length: 13 amino acids. The germline V gene has CDR1 SGHVS and CDR2 FQNEAQ. Here the CDR3 DNA reads TGTGCCACCACGACAGGGACTAACTATGGCTACACCTTC. The encoded protein is CATTTGTNYGYTF.

This clone was seen just once. This chain links TRBV5-1 with TRBJ2-7; D may match TRBD1 or TRBD2 (6 bases each). The CDR3 contains 13 residues. V was trimmed by 4 bases and J by 4 bases, leaving 12 bases between them. Germline CDR1 SGHRS, CDR2 YFSETQ. CDR3 sequence: CASSGGLVYEQYF. DNA for the CDR3: TGCGCCAGCAGCGGGGGGCTTGTGTACGAGCAGTACTTC. The complete variable domain, with remaining parts taken from reference TRBV5-1 and TRBJ2-7, reads KAGVTQTPRYLIKTRGQQVTLSCSPISGHRSVSWYQQTPGQGLQFLFEYFSETQRNKGNFPGRFSGRQFSNSRSEMNVSTLELGDSALYLCASSGGLVYEQYFGPGTRLTVT.

The V and J genes are TRBV11-2 and TRBJ2-7, with D uncertain. V lost 0 bases, J lost 3 bases, and 12 bases lay in between. The germline CDR1 and CDR2 sequences are SGHAT and FQNNGV. The CDR3 spans 15 residues. The CDR3 DNA sequence: TGTGCCAGCAGCTTAGATCGTGGAATGTACTACGAGCAGTACTTC. Encoded protein: CASSLDRGMYYEQYF. The full variable domain, in which reference TRBV11-2 and TRBJ2-7 provide the parts outside the CDR3, is EAGVAQSPRYKIIEKRQSVAFWCNPISGHATLYWYQQILGQGPKLLIQFQNNGVVDDSQLPKDRFSAERLKGVDSTLKIQPAKLEDSAVYLCASSLDRGMYYEQYFGPGTRLTVT.

The rearrangement links TRBV4-1 to TRBJ1-3, with D possibly matching TRBD1 (5 bases). The length of the CDR3 is 17 residues. The germline V gene encodes CDR1 MGHRA and CDR2 YSYEKL. Trimming left V 1 base short and J 4 bases short, with 17 bases between. The CDR3 nucleotides read TGCGCCAGCAGCCAAGCCCGGGACTCGGACCGAGGAAACACCATATATTTT. Its protein product is CASSQARDSDRGNTIYF.

The chain uses TRBV7-2 and TRBJ2-7; 7 positions match TRBD2. The germline CDR1 and CDR2 sequences are SGHTA and FQGNSA. The V segment lost 2 bases and the J segment 2 bases; nucleotides outside the gene matches: 15. The CDR3 is 18 amino acids. The CDR3, as DNA: TGTGCCAGCAGCTTAATACCAGCGGGGTACTCTGGGCCCTACGAGCAGTACTTC. Its translation is CASSLIPAGYSGPYEQYF.

The chain uses TRBV27 and TRBJ1-5, with D maybe TRBD1 (5 bases). V was shortened by 3 bases and J by 7 bases, with 16 bases between the two germline ends. Looked up from germline, CDR1 is MNHEY and CDR2 is SMNVEV (reference sequence). The CDR3 extends over 15 amino acids. Written as DNA, the CDR3 is TGTGCCAGCAGTTTCCTGCGGGGCGCAGGGCAGCCCCAGCATTTT. It codes for CASSFLRGAGQPQHF.

The chain combines TRBV19 with TRBJ1-4, with 7 bases lining up with TRBD1. Per the germline V gene, CDR1 is LNHDA and CDR2 is SQIVND (reference sequence). The CDR3 is made up of 15 amino acids. Trimming at V came to 5 bases and at J to 6 bases, leaving 9 bases not matched to a gene. This CDR3 reads CASSPRDSEHEKLFF. CDR3 sequence (DNA): TGTGCCAGTAGTCCCAGGGACAGCGAACATGAAAAACTGTTTTTT. Full variable domain (outside the CDR3, taken from reference TRBV19 and TRBJ1-4): DGGITQSPKYLFRKEGQNVTLSCEQNLNHDAMYWYRQDPGQGLRLIYYSQIVNDFQKGDIAEGYSVSREKKESFPLTVTSAQKNPTAFYLCASSPRDSEHEKLFFGSGTQLSVL.

The rearrangement uses TRBV4-2 and TRBJ1-3; maybe TRBD1 (5 bases). The germline V gene has CDR1 LGHNA and CDR2 YNFKEQ. The CDR3 has 16 residues. Trimming took 3 bases from V and 2 from J, leaving 14 bases between them. The CDR3 here is CASSQGDPLTGNTIYF. DNA for the CDR3: TGTGCCAGCAGCCAGGGGGACCCACTCACTGGAAACACCATATATTTT.

The J gene is TRBJ2-5, the V gene TRBV6-5; 14 positions agree with TRBD2. Germline V gene sequence: CDR1 MNHEY, CDR2 SVGAGI. The J segment lost 5 bases and the V segment lost 5 bases, leaving 4 bases of the junction unmatched. The CDR3 has 15 residues. This chain's CDR3 is CASSRGTSGSETQYF. The CDR3 DNA reads TGTGCCAGCAGTCGCGGGACTAGCGGGAGTGAGACCCAGTACTTC.

The CDR3 here is CATDGGSGSPLHF. CDR3 nucleotides: TGTGCCACCGACGGGGGAAGCGGATCACCCCTCCACTTT. This chain connects TRBV19 to TRBJ1-6; weak D call: TRBD1 (5 bases). Trimming took off 10 bases at V and 10 bases at J, with 17 bases between the two ends. Per the germline V gene, CDR1 is LNHDA and CDR2 is SQIVND (reference sequence). The CDR3 covers 13 residues.

V is TRBV10-3 and J is TRBJ1-5; D is undetermined. The germline CDR1 and CDR2 sequences are ENHRY and SYGVKD. The V end lost 3 bases, the J end lost 5 bases, and 11 bases lay between the germline ends. The CDR3 is 14 amino acids. DNA for the CDR3: TGTGCCATCAGTGATAGGAGGCTAGATCAGCCCCAGCATTTT. Residues: CAISDRRLDQPQHF.

The rearrangement uses TRBV6-5 and TRBJ1-3, with D maybe TRBD1 (5 bases). Germline V CDR1 and CDR2: MNHEY, SVGAGI. The CDR3 is 16 residues long. V shed 2 bases and J shed 0 bases, with 11 bases lying between them. CDR3: CASSYDTGGSGNTIYF. In DNA form, the CDR3 reads TGTGCCAGCAGTTACGACACCGGGGGCTCTGGAAACACCATATATTTT.

J is TRBJ1-1 and V is TRBV10-2, with a weak D call TRBD1 (5 bases). The CDR3 is 13 amino acids. V lost 6 bases to trimming and J lost 4 bases, with 12 bases between them. Germline V CDR1 and CDR2: WSHSY, SAAADI. The chain's CDR3 is CASSAGTTTEAFF. In DNA, the CDR3 is TGCGCCAGCAGCGCCGGGACCACCACTGAAGCTTTCTTT.

V gene TRBV29-1 combines with J gene TRBJ1-1, with D tentatively TRBD1 (6 bases). There are 13 residues in the CDR3. V lost 6 bases to trimming and J lost 1 base, with 12 bases between them. The germline gives CDR1 SQVTM, CDR2 ANQGSEA. CDR3 sequence (DNA): TGCAGCGTCGACACAGGGACGAACACTGAAGCTTTCTTT. Protein product: CSVDTGTNTEAFF.